This TCR beta chain was observed in a study of T cell repertoires in cytomegalovirus infection. This clonotype came up many times. Its antigen is unidentified. Germline assignment: CDR1 SGHTA and CDR2 FQGNSA. The V segment lost 5 bases and the J segment 9 bases; nucleotides outside the gene matches: 8. CDR3 size: 13 residues. Using its own MiXCR run on the reads, TCRdb lists one record per CDR3 protein. The top ten clones hold 15% to 20% of a sample with some 700,000 distinct CDR3 sequences, around 31% of them seen once. The source was cultured PBMCs, collected from culture after CMV antigen stimulation. This receptor was taken from a human donor in good health (CMV status not recorded). Some clones in this sample may be carry-over from other donors' samples. This sequence joins TRBV7-2 and TRBJ2-3; 7 nucleotides match TRBD1. The CDR3 DNA reads TGTGCCAGCAGCAAGACAGGGTGGAGAACGCAGTATTTT. It is translated as CASSKTGWRTQYF. Variable domain in full (rest from reference TRBV7-2 and TRBJ2-3): GAGVSQSPSNKVTEKGKDVELRCDPISGHTALYWYRQSLGQGLEFLIYFQGNSAPDKSGLPSDRFSAERTGGSVSTLTIQRTQQEDSAVYLCASSKTGWRTQYFGPGTRLTVL.